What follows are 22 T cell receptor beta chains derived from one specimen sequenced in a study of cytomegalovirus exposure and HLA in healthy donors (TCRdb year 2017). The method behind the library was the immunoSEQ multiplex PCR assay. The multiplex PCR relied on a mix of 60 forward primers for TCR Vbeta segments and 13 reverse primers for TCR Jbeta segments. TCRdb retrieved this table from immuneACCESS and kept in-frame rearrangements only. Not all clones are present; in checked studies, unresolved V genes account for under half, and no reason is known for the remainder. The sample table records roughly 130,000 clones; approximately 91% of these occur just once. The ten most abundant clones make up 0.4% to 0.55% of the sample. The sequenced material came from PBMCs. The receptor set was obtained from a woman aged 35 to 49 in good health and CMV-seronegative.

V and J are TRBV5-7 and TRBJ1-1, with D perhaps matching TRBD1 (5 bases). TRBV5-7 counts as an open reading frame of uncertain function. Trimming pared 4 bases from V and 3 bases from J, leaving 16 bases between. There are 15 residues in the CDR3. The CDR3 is CASSPPGGVDTEAFF. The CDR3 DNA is TGTGCCAGCAGCCCCCCAGGAGGGGTGGACACTGAAGCTTTCTTT.

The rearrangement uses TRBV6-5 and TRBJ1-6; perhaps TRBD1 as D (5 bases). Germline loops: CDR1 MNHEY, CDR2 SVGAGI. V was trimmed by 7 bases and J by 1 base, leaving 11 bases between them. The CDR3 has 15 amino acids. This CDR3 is CASTPAGSYNSPLHF. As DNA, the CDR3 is TGTGCCAGCACCCCCGCAGGGTCCTATAATTCACCCCTCCACTTT.

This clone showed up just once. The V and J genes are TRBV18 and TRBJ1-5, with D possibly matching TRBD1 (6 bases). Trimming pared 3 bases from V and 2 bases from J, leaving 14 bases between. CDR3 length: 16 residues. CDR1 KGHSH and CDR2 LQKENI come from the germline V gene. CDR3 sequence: CASSPIGGHGNQPQHF. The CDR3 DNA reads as TGTGCCAGCTCACCCATAGGGGGACATGGCAATCAGCCCCAGCATTTT. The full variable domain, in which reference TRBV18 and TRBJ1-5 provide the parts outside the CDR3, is NAGVMQNPRHLVRRRGQEARLRCSPMKGHSHVYWYRQLPEEGLKFMVYLQKENIIDESGMPKERFSAEFPKEGPSILRIQQVVRGDSAAYFCASSPIGGHGNQPQHFGDGTRLSIL.

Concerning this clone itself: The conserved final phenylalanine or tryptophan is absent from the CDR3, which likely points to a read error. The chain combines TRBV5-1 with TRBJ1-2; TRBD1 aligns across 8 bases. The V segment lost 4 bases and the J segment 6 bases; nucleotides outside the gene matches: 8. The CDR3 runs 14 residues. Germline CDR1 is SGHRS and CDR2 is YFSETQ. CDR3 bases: TGCGCCAGCAGCATACGAGGGACAGGCGATGGCTACACCTCC. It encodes CASSIRGTGDGYTS.

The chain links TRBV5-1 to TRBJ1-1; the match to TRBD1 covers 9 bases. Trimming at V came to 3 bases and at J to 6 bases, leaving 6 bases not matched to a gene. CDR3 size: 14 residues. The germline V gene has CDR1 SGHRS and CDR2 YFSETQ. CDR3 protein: CASSYGTGRAEAFF. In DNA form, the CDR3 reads TGCGCCAGCAGCTATGGGACAGGGAGGGCTGAAGCTTTCTTT.

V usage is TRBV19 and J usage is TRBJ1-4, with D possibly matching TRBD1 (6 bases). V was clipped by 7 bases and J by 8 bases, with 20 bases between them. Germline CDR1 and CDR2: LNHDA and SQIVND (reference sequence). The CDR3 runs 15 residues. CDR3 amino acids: CASMETAGGGEKLFF. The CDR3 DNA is TGTGCCAGTATGGAGACGGCGGGGGGGGGCGAAAAACTGTTTTTT.

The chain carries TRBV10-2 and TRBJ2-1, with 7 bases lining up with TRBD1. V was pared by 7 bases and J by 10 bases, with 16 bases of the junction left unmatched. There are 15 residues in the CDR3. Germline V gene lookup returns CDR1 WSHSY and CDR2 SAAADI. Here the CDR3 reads CASTQGGRGTDEQFF. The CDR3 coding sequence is TGCGCCAGCACCCAAGGAGGTAGGGGGACAGACGAGCAGTTCTTC.

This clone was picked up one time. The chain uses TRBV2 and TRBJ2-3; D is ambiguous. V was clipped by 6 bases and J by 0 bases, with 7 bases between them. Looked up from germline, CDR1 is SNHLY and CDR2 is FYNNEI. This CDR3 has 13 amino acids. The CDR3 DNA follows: TGTGCCAGCAGGTTTACTAGCACAGATACGCAGTATTTT. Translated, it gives CASRFTSTDTQYF.

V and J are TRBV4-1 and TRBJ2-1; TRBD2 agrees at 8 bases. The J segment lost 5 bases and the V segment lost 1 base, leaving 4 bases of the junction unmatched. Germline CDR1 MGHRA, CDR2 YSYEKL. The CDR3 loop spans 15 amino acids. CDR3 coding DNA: TGCGCCAGCAGCCAAGTACTAGCGGAGAACAATGAGCAGTTCTTC. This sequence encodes CASSQVLAENNEQFF.

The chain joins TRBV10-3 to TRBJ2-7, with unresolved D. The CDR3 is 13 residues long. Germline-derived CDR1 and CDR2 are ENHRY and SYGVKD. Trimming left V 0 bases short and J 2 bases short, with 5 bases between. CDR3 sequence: CAISESSTYEQYF. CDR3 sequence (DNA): TGTGCCATCAGTGAGTCGAGTACCTACGAGCAGTACTTC.

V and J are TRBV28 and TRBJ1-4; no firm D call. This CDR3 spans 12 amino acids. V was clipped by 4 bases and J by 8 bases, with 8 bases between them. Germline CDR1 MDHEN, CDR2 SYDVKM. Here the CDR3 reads CASSSMAEKLFF. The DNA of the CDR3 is TGTGCCAGCAGTTCCATGGCAGAAAAACTGTTTTTT.

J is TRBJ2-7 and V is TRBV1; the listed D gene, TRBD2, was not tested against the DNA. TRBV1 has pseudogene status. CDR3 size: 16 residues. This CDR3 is CTSSNLGLAGIYEQYF. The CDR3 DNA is TGCACCAGCAGCAACCTAGGACTAGCGGGGATCTACGAGCAGTACTTC.

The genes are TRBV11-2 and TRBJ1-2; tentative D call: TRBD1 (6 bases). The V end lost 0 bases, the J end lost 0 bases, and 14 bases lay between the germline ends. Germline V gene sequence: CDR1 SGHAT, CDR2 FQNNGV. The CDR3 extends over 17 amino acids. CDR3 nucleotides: TGTGCCAGCAGCTTAGATAGGGGGGGAGGAACTAACTATGGCTACACCTTC. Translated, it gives CASSLDRGGGTNYGYTF.

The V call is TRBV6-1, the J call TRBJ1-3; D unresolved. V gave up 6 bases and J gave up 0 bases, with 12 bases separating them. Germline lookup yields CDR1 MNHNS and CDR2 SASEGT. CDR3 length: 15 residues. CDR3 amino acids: CASRSPTASGNTIYF. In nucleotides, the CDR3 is TGTGCCAGCAGGTCCCCTACAGCCTCTGGAAACACCATATATTTT.

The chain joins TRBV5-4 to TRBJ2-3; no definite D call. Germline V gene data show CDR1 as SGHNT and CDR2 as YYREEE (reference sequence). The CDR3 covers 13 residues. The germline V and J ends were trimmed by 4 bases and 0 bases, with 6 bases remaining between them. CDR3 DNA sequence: TGTGCCAGCAGCCCATTTAGCACAGATACGCAGTATTTT. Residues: CASSPFSTDTQYF.

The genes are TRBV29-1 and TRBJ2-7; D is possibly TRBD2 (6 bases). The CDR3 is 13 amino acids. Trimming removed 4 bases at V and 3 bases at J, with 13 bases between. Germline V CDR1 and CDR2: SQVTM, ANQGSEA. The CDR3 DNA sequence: TGCAGCGTTGTTGGGGTGGGGGGCTACGAGCAGTACTTC. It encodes CSVVGVGGYEQYF.

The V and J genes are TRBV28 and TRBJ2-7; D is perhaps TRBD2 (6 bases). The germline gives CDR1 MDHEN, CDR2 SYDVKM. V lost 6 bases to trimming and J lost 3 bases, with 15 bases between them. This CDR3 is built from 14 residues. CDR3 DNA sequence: TGTGCCAGCAGAAAACTAGCTTCAGGCTACGAGCAGTACTTC. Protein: CASRKLASGYEQYF. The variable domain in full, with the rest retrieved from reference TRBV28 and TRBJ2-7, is DVKVTQSSRYLVKRTGEKVFLECVQDMDHENMFWYRQDPGLGLRLIYFSYDVKMKEKGDIPEGYSVSREKKERFSLILESASTNQTSMYLCASRKLASGYEQYFGPGTRLTVT.

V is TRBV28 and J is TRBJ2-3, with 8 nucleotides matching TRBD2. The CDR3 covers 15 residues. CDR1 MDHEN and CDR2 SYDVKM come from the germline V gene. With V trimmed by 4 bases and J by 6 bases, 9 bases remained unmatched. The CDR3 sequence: CASSSGGEPGDTQYF. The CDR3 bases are TGTGCCAGCAGTTCCGGGGGGGAGCCAGGGGATACGCAGTATTTT.

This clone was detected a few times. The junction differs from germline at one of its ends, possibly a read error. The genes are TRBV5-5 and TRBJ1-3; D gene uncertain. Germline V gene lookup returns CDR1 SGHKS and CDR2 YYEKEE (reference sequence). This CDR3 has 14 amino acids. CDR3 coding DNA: TGTGCCAGCAGCTTGATGCTAGACCTCAACGTCGGCAATTTT. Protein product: CASSLMLDLNVGNF.

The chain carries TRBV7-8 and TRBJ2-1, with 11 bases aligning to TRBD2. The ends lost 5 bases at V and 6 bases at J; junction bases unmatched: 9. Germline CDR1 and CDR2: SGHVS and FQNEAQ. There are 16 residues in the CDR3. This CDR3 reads CASSPKRTSGLNEQFF. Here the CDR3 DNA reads TGTGCCAGCAGCCCAAAAAGGACTAGCGGGCTCAATGAGCAGTTCTTC.

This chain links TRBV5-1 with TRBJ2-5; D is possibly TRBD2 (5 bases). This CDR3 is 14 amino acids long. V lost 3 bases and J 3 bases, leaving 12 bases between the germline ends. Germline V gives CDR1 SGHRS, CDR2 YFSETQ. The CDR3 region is CASSSSSLEETQYF. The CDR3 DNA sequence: TGCGCCAGCAGCTCGTCTAGCCTCGAAGAGACCCAGTACTTC. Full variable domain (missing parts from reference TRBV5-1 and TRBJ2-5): KAGVTQTPRYLIKTRGQQVTLSCSPISGHRSVSWYQQTPGQGLQFLFEYFSETQRNKGNFPGRFSGRQFSNSRSEMNVSTLELGDSALYLCASSSSSLEETQYFGPGTRLLVL.

The CDR3 reads CASSQDRAAYEQYF. As DNA, the CDR3 is TGCGCCAGCAGCCAAGATCGAGCGGCCTACGAGCAGTACTTC. The chain joins TRBV4-3 to TRBJ2-7, with D possibly TRBD2 on 5 matching bases. V lost 0 bases and J lost 2, with 8 bases in between. This CDR3 has 14 residues. Germline lookup yields CDR1 LGHNA and CDR2 YSLEER.